The entry below describes one T cell receptor (beta chain). Lesional scalp punch biopsies and peripheral blood came from alopecia areata patients. This sample was included in a study of CD8+ T cells in alopecia areata. Study background: In an open-label trial, patients got 5 to 10 mg tofacitinib twice daily.

Extracted RNA was reverse transcribed, and the resulting cDNA served as sequencing template. Assay used: immunoSEQ multiplex PCR; TCRdb lists only in-frame clones, some missing. The data contain approximately 150,000 clones, over 70% of them singletons. The CDR3 has 13 residues. The germline V gene encodes CDR1 GTSNPN and CDR2 SVGIG (reference sequence). V was pared by 5 bases and J by 0 bases, with 10 bases between. The source was CD8+ T cells sorted from blood, collected at week 0. The chain couples TRBV30 to TRBJ1-1; D remains unclear. The sequence was obtained from a human donor with alopecia areata. CDR3 sequence (DNA): TGTGCCTGGGAGACAACCCTGAACACTGAAGCTTTCTTT. Translating it yields CAWETTLNTEAFF. Filled out from reference TRBV30 and TRBJ1-1, the complete variable domain reads SQTIHQWPATLVQPVGSPLSLECTVEGTSNPNLYWYRQAAGRGLQLLFYSVGIGQISSEVPQNLSASRPQDRQFILSSKKLLLSDSGFYLCAWETTLNTEAFFGQGTRLTVV.